This T cell receptor (beta chain) was sequenced for a study of blood T cell repertoires in COVID-19. The wider study: T cells, B-cell-depleted T cells, or PBMCs provided the cDNA or gDNA that served as material.

This CDR3 comprises 14 residues. V trimming: 5 bases; J trimming: 9 bases; junction bases outside the gene matches: 10. CDR1 MNHEY and CDR2 SVGAGI come from the germline V gene. Data came from immunoSEQ multiplex PCR; TCRdb stores just in-frame clones and leaves some out. The sample consists of about 71,000 clones, 89% of them appearing once. The specimen was peripheral blood. The V gene is TRBV6-5, the J gene TRBJ2-7; TRBD1 matches at 10 bases. This clonotype was obtained from a man aged 50 or older with active COVID-19. The CDR3 bases are TGTGCCAGCAGTACCTCCGGGACAGGGGTACGGCAGTACTTC. Amino acids: CASSTSGTGVRQYF.